These 18 T cell receptor beta chains originate from one sample sequenced in a study of T cells after yellow fever vaccination. A single record per CDR3 protein comes from TCRdb applying MiXCR to the 5' RACE reads. Of 360,000 or so distinct CDR3 sequences listed, approximately 10% are singletons. The sample in question was PBMCs, obtained on the day of the first yellow fever vaccination. The receptors come from a man aged 18 to 30 who received the YFV17D yellow fever vaccine.

This clonotype was counted only a few times. V and J are TRBV12-3 or TRBV12-4 and TRBJ1-1; 12 nucleotides align to TRBD1. With V trimmed by 4 bases and J by 5 bases, 5 bases remained unmatched. The CDR3 contains 15 residues. CDR3 residues: CASSSGQGAWTEAFF. CDR3 sequence (DNA): TGTGCCAGCAGTTCGGGACAGGGGGCATGGACTGAAGCTTTCTTT.

This clonotype was detected many times. The CDR3, as DNA: TGCAGTGCTAGAGCGGGGAGCTCCTACGAGCAGTACTTC. It encodes CSARAGSSYEQYF. The V and J genes are TRBV20-1 and TRBJ2-7; D may be TRBD2 (5 bases). Germline assignment: CDR1 DFQATT and CDR2 SNEGSKA (reference sequence). CDR3 length: 13 residues. Trimming pared 1 base from V and 0 bases from J, leaving 7 bases between.

The chain combines TRBV7-9 with TRBJ2-7; 11 nucleotides agree with TRBD2. Germline V gene lookup returns CDR1 SEHNR and CDR2 FQNEAQ (reference sequence). This CDR3 has 17 amino acids. V shed 4 bases and J 1 base; nucleotides not matched to a gene: 9. The DNA of the CDR3 is TGTGCCAGCAGCTCCTCCGGGCTAGCGGGGGGTTCCTACGAGCAGTACGTC. Residues: CASSSSGLAGGSYEQYV.

This chain connects TRBV6-2 or TRBV6-3 to TRBJ2-1; 7 bases are a match to TRBD1. Germline loops: CDR1 MNHEY, CDR2 SVGEGT. This CDR3 spans 15 amino acids. The J segment lost 2 bases and the V segment lost 5 bases, leaving 6 bases of the junction unmatched. CDR3 bases: TGTGCCAGCAGTGCCGGACAGGACCCCTACAATGAGCAGTTCTTC. The encoded protein is CASSAGQDPYNEQFF.

This clonotype showed up many times. This rearrangement joins TRBV5-1 to TRBJ1-6, with 7 nucleotides matching TRBD1. This CDR3 has 16 residues. V lost 5 bases to trimming and J lost 2 bases; unmatched junction nucleotides: 7. Germline loops: CDR1 SGHRS, CDR2 YFSETQ. The CDR3: CASRPRDSAYNSPLHF. The CDR3 bases are TGCGCCAGCAGGCCGAGGGACAGCGCCTATAATTCACCCCTCCACTTT.

The chain couples TRBV5-6 to TRBJ2-2; possible D gene TRBD2, 5 bases. CDR3 size: 15 residues. The germline CDR1 and CDR2 sequences are SGHDT and YYEEEE. The germline V and J ends were trimmed by 5 bases and 0 bases, with 11 bases remaining between them. The CDR3 region has the DNA TGTGCCAGCAGGAGAGGGCAGACGAACACCGGGGAGCTGTTTTTT. It specifies CASRRGQTNTGELFF.

This clonotype was observed a few times. The chain couples TRBV7-8 to TRBJ1-4, with D uncertain. The CDR3 contains 12 residues. Deletions cut 1 base from V and 8 bases from J, with 5 bases between. Germline V gives CDR1 SGHVS, CDR2 FQNEAQ. CDR3 bases: TGTGCCAGCAGCTTAGTTCAGGAAAAACTGTTTTTT. Translated, it gives CASSLVQEKLFF.

This clonotype was seen at least ten times. J is TRBJ1-1 and V is TRBV5-1, with D unresolved. Trimming shortened V by 6 bases and J by 0 bases, and 9 bases separated the two germline ends. This CDR3 is built from 13 residues. CDR1 is SGHRS and CDR2 is YFSETQ in the germline V gene. This CDR3 reads CASKLVLNTEAFF. The CDR3 coding sequence is TGCGCCAGCAAACTGGTGTTGAACACTGAAGCTTTCTTT.

At least ten counts were recorded for this clonotype. The V gene is TRBV15, the J gene TRBJ1-5; D may be TRBD1 (5 bases). V lost 1 base and J lost 8, with 12 bases in between. Per the germline V gene, CDR1 is LNHNV and CDR2 is YYDKDF (reference sequence). The length of the CDR3 is 14 residues. DNA for the CDR3: TGTGCCACCAGCAGAGCCCACGAGGGGAAGCCCCAGCATTTT. It is translated as CATSRAHEGKPQHF.

This clonotype was counted only a few times. The CDR3 loop reads CASSPVMNTEAFF. CDR3 bases: TGTGCCAGCAGCCCTGTGATGAACACTGAAGCTTTCTTT. The genes are TRBV13 and TRBJ1-1; D ambiguous. Germline V lookup: CDR1 PRHDT, CDR2 FYEKMQ (reference sequence). The CDR3 has 13 amino acids. With 5 bases removed from V and 0 bases from J, the gap between germline ends came to 7 bases. The full variable domain, rest sourced from reference TRBV13 and TRBJ1-1, is AAGVIQSPRHLIKEKRETATLKCYPIPRHDTVYWYQQGPGQDPQFLISFYEKMQSDKGSIPDRFSAQQFSDYHSELNMSSLELGDSALYFCASSPVMNTEAFFGQGTRLTVV.

The chain links TRBV5-8 to TRBJ2-1, with TRBD2 as a possible D gene (6 bases). This CDR3 comprises 16 residues. CDR1 is SGHTS and CDR2 is YDEGEE in the germline V gene. Trimming took off 4 bases at V and 3 bases at J, with 17 bases between the two ends. The CDR3 DNA is TGTGCCAGCAGCCATAATAGCGGAGATTTCTACAATGAGCAGTTCTTC. Translated: CASSHNSGDFYNEQFF.

This chain links TRBV29-1 with TRBJ2-7; 9 bases are a match to TRBD1. The germline gives CDR1 SQVTM, CDR2 ANQGSEA. The CDR3 is made up of 14 amino acids. V shed 7 bases, J shed 2 bases, and the junction held 9 bases outside the gene matches. As DNA, the CDR3 is TGCAGCGCCGTACGGACAGGGGTAACCTACGAGCAGTACTTC. It yields the protein CSAVRTGVTYEQYF.

V is TRBV10-3 and J is TRBJ1-2; perhaps TRBD1 as D (5 bases). CDR3 size: 15 residues. Looked up from germline, CDR1 is ENHRY and CDR2 is SYGVKD. Trimming took 3 bases from V and 4 from J, leaving 15 bases between them. This chain's CDR3 is CAISDPWSRVYGYTF. The CDR3 DNA reads as TGTGCCATCAGTGACCCATGGTCCAGGGTCTATGGCTACACCTTC.

The V gene is TRBV5-5, the J gene TRBJ2-2, with D perhaps matching TRBD2 (5 bases). Germline lookup yields CDR1 SGHKS and CDR2 YYEKEE (reference sequence). V gave up 4 bases and J gave up 4 bases, with 11 bases separating them. This CDR3 is built from 14 residues. The CDR3 DNA is TGTGCCAGCAGCCCCGGGATCTTCACCGGGGAGCTGTTTTTT. Translating gives CASSPGIFTGELFF.

The chain recombines TRBV12-5 with TRBJ2-5; 10 bases line up with TRBD2. Germline lookup yields CDR1 LGHNT and CDR2 FRNRAP. This CDR3 is built from 17 residues. V lost 0 bases, J lost 1 base, and 5 bases stayed unmatched. This CDR3 reads CASGLVGSGGVQETQYF. The CDR3 coding sequence is TGTGCTAGTGGTTTGGTAGGGAGCGGGGGGGTCCAAGAGACCCAGTACTTC. Full variable domain (remainder filled in from reference TRBV12-5 and TRBJ2-5): DARVTQTPRHKVTEMGQEVTMRCQPILGHNTVFWYRQTMMQGLELLAYFRNRAPLDDSGMPKDRFSAEMPDATLATLKIQPSEPRDSAVYFCASGLVGSGGVQETQYFGPGTRLLVL.

Ten or more counts support this clonotype. The V and J genes are TRBV20-1 and TRBJ1-6, with D possibly TRBD1 on 6 matching bases. The CDR3 is 15 residues long. Germline CDR1 DFQATT, CDR2 SNEGSKA (reference sequence). Trimming left V 1 base short and J 6 bases short, with 13 bases between. The CDR3 DNA is TGCAGTGCTAGAGTCCGACAGGCTGGTAATTCACCCCTCCACTTT. Protein product: CSARVRQAGNSPLHF.

The rearrangement links TRBV7-2 to TRBJ1-2; D remains unclear. V was shortened by 2 bases and J by 6 bases, with 16 bases between the two germline ends. The CDR3 is made up of 15 amino acids. Germline CDR1 and CDR2: SGHTA and FQGNSA. The CDR3: CASSLSYALADGYTF. CDR3 nucleotide sequence: TGTGCCAGCAGCTTATCCTACGCCCTGGCGGATGGCTACACCTTC.

V is TRBV12-3 or TRBV12-4 and J is TRBJ2-7, with D unresolved. The CDR3 is 11 amino acids. V lost 4 bases and J lost 6, with 7 bases in between. The CDR3 nucleotides are TGTGCCAGCAGTTCTTACGTCGAGCAGTACTTC. As protein: CASSSYVEQYF.